This TCR beta chain was identified during a study of early T cells in non-severe SARS-CoV-2 infection. The germline CDR1 and CDR2 sequences are SGHAT and FQNNGV. Trimming cost V 0 bases and J 4 bases, with 9 bases left between them. CDR3 length: 15 amino acids. This clonotype was observed many times. Unique molecular identifiers tagged individual cDNA molecules. MiXCR was run by TCRdb on the 5' RACE reads, yielding one entry per CDR3 protein. This sample carries 42,000 or so distinct CDR3 sequences, 5% to 6.5% of them seen once, and the ten largest clones take approximately 8.4%. This sequence was found in an adult who was a healthcare worker with PCR-confirmed SARS-CoV-2 infection or an uninfected control (not recorded which). The material was whole blood, obtained at baseline. J is TRBJ2-2 and V is TRBV11-2; D is unresolved. The CDR3 nucleotides read TGTGCCAGCAGCTTAGAGACCCGAGGCACCGGGGAGCTGTTTTTT. The encoded protein is CASSLETRGTGELFF.